This TCR beta chain originates from a study of T cell responses to AZD1222 COVID-19 vaccine. Overall study results and limits: The reported proportion of spike-specific TCRs targeting unmutated variant regions was nearly half. Clonal diversity was possibly underestimated, and white British individuals and females predominated among donors.

This clone was seen a single time. What it binds is unknown. The repertoire was sequenced with immunoSEQ multiplex PCR; TCRdb's copy has only in-frame clones and lacks some. Of about 120,000 clones detected, more than 75% appear once; the ten largest clones hold around a tenth. Deletions cut 2 bases from V and 8 bases from J, with 16 bases between. Germline V gives CDR1 SGHTA, CDR2 FQGNSA. CDR3 length: 15 residues. The source is an adult in good health. The sequencing used peripheral blood, collected on day 0 of AZD1222 vaccination. The genes are TRBV7-2 and TRBJ1-5; D is unresolved. CDR3 DNA sequence: TGTGCCAGCAGCTTACGACCCAGACCTGGAGAGCCCCAGCATTTT. This encodes CASSLRPRPGEPQHF.